This entry lists 21 T cell receptor beta chains sequenced from one sample in a study of control samples from healthy donors and cancer patients. Libraries were prepared by immunoSEQ multiplex PCR; TCRdb keeps only in-frame clonotypes and omits some of them. The sample holds 90,000 to 100,000 clones, about 88% seen once. Sample: blood. These receptors originate from a woman aged 65 to 85 in good health.

CDR3 DNA sequence: TGTGCCAGCAGTTGGACAGGGGCATTGGAGACCCAGTACTTC. Protein: CASSWTGALETQYF. The chain carries TRBV27 and TRBJ2-5; 9 bases map to TRBD1. This CDR3 has 14 amino acids. With 4 bases clipped from V and 5 bases from J, the junction kept 5 bases outside the gene matches. In germline, CDR1 is MNHEY, CDR2 SMNVEV (reference sequence).

The rearrangement joins TRBV6-2 or TRBV6-3 to TRBJ2-3; 10 nucleotides line up with TRBD1. The germline V gene has CDR1 MNHEY and CDR2 SVGEGT. The V gene end was trimmed by 2 bases and the J gene end by 2 bases; junction bases not matched to a gene: 4. The CDR3 runs to 16 residues. The DNA for the CDR3 is TGTGCCAGCAGTTACGGGGACAGGGGTGACACAGATACGCAGTATTTT. It codes for CASSYGDRGDTDTQYF.

This clone was counted a single time. CDR3 sequence reads: CASSGTNNQPQHF. The DNA for the CDR3 is TGCGCCAGCAGCGGGACAAACAATCAGCCCCAGCATTTT. The V gene is TRBV10-2, the J gene TRBJ1-5, with D perhaps matching TRBD1 (6 bases). CDR1 and CDR2 (germline): WSHSY, SAAADI. This CDR3 spans 13 amino acids. V was cut by 6 bases and J by 3 bases, with 9 bases left in between.

The chain recombines TRBV7-2 with TRBJ1-1; D is unresolved. CDR3 length: 15 amino acids. Germline CDR1 and CDR2: SGHTA and FQGNSA. Trimming took off 5 bases at V and 6 bases at J, with 19 bases between the two ends. Here the CDR3 reads CASSTPGIPWAEAFF. CDR3 coding DNA: TGTGCCAGCAGCACGCCCGGAATCCCATGGGCTGAAGCTTTCTTT.

This clone showed up just a few times. The V call is TRBV12-3 or TRBV12-4, the J call TRBJ2-7; D gene ambiguous. The germline V and J ends were trimmed by 5 bases and 3 bases, with 11 bases remaining between them. The CDR3 sequence is 13 residues long. CDR3 loop: CASSLGPYYEQYF. CDR3 DNA: TGTGCCAGCAGTCTCGGACCGTACTACGAGCAGTACTTC.

The chain employs TRBV19 and TRBJ1-5; D is ambiguous. Trimming took 5 bases from V and 7 from J, leaving 9 bases between them. Germline V lookup: CDR1 LNHDA, CDR2 SQIVND (reference sequence). This CDR3 spans 12 amino acids. CDR3 protein: CASSLGSQPQHF. As DNA, the CDR3 is TGTGCCAGTAGTCTCGGGTCCCAGCCCCAGCATTTT.

The CDR3 region is CASSEGGTEAFF. CDR3 nucleotide sequence: TGTGCCAGCAGTGAAGGGGGCACTGAAGCTTTCTTT. The chain recombines TRBV2 with TRBJ1-1; D call uncertain. Germline values: CDR1 SNHLY, CDR2 FYNNEI. The CDR3 consists of 12 residues. The V and J ends lost 1 base and 4 bases respectively, with 4 bases between them. The entire variable domain, with the rest obtained from reference TRBV2 and TRBJ1-1, is as follows: EPEVTQTPSHQVTQMGQEVILRCVPISNHLYFYWYRQILGQKVEFLVSFYNNEISEKSEIFDDQFSVERPDGSNFTLKIRSTKLEDSAMYFCASSEGGTEAFFGQGTRLTVV.

This clone came up once. The V gene is TRBV29-1, the J gene TRBJ1-2; 9 bases are a match to TRBD1. CDR1 is SQVTM and CDR2 is ANQGSEA in the germline V gene. The CDR3 length is 12 residues. Trimming removed 5 bases from V and 8 bases from J; junction bases left unmatched: 6. CDR3 bases: TGCAGCGTTCTAACAGGGGGCAACGGCTACACCTTC. Residues: CSVLTGGNGYTF.

This rearrangement joins TRBV10-3 to TRBJ1-4; D remains unclear. Trimming cost V 3 bases and J 5 bases, with 13 bases left between them. CDR3 size: 15 residues. The germline V gene encodes CDR1 ENHRY and CDR2 SYGVKD. CDR3 residues: CAISDKGTGNEKLFF. CDR3 nucleotide sequence: TGTGCCATCAGTGACAAGGGCACGGGGAATGAAAAACTGTTTTTT.

A single count supports this clone. This chain uses TRBV4-1 with TRBJ1-2; 7 bases match TRBD1. Germline V lookup: CDR1 MGHRA, CDR2 YSYEKL. V lost 1 base, J lost 4 bases, and 6 bases stayed unmatched. This CDR3 contains 15 residues. The CDR3 protein is CASSQVSGGAYGYTF. For the CDR3, the DNA is TGCGCCAGCAGCCAAGTGTCAGGGGGGGCCTATGGCTACACCTTC.

This chain connects TRBV3-1 (or the pseudogene TRBV3-2) to TRBJ2-1, with D tentatively TRBD1 (7 bases). This CDR3 has 14 residues. V dropped 3 bases and J dropped 6 bases, with 12 bases sitting between them. Germline CDR1 and CDR2: LGHDT and YNNKEL (reference sequence). CDR3 DNA: TGTGCCAGCAGCCACAGGGGGGCGCCCAATGAGCAGTTCTTC. Translating it yields CASSHRGAPNEQFF.

The rearrangement joins TRBV10-3 to TRBJ1-1, with TRBD1 as a possible D gene (5 bases). The length of the CDR3 is 13 residues. V dropped 11 bases and J dropped 0 bases, with 13 bases sitting between them. The V gene's germline CDR1 is ENHRY and CDR2 SYGVKD. This CDR3 is CAVGRQLNTEAFF. For the CDR3, the DNA is TGTGCCGTAGGCCGACAGCTGAACACTGAAGCTTTCTTT.

This clone was detected only once. This chain connects TRBV9 to TRBJ1-1, with D uncertain. The CDR3 is made up of 11 amino acids. The V gene lost 4 bases and the J gene lost 7 bases, with 8 bases spanning the gap. Germline assignment: CDR1 SGDLS and CDR2 YYNGEE. The DNA for the CDR3 is TGTGCCAGCAGCCCACTCAGTGAAGCTTTCTTT. Translation gives CASSPLSEAFF.

In its sample, this clone was seen a few times. The chain is built from TRBV11-2 and TRBJ2-2, with D perhaps matching TRBD1 or TRBD2 (6 bases each). Germline V gene lookup returns CDR1 SGHAT and CDR2 FQNNGV. V lost 1 base and J lost 3, with 9 bases in between. This CDR3 contains 15 residues. CDR3 sequence reads: CASSLARGDTGELFF. Written as DNA, the CDR3 is TGTGCCAGCAGCTTAGCTAGGGGGGACACCGGGGAGCTGTTTTTT.

The chain joins TRBV7-9 to TRBJ1-4, with D unclear. Trimming took off 3 bases at V and 7 bases at J, with 12 bases between the two ends. CDR1 and CDR2 (germline): SEHNR, FQNEAQ (reference sequence). The CDR3 runs 14 residues. The CDR3 bases are TGTGCCAGCAGCTTTACGGGTAGAGGTGAAAAACTGTTTTTT. As protein: CASSFTGRGEKLFF.

J is TRBJ1-1 and V is TRBV6-5; D is undetermined. V was shortened by 1 base and J by 3 bases, with 9 bases between the two germline ends. Germline lookup yields CDR1 MNHEY and CDR2 SVGAGI. CDR3 size: 14 residues. This CDR3 reads CASSYWSEDTEAFF. In nucleotides, the CDR3 is TGTGCCAGCAGTTACTGGAGTGAGGACACTGAAGCTTTCTTT.

This clone has a single count. This sequence joins TRBV19 and TRBJ1-2, with a tentative D call TRBD1 (5 bases). This CDR3 has 15 residues. Germline lookup yields CDR1 LNHDA and CDR2 SQIVND (reference sequence). V gave up 8 bases and J gave up 8 bases, with 24 bases separating them. CDR3 DNA: TGTGCCAGTTCTTCCTATGGGGGAAAGACGTCCGGCTACACCTTC. Protein: CASSSYGGKTSGYTF.

This chain connects TRBV6-2 or TRBV6-3 to TRBJ2-3, with 9 bases lining up with TRBD2. The CDR3 is 20 residues long. CDR1 MNHEY and CDR2 SVGEGT come from the germline V gene. J lost 1 base, V lost 0 bases, and 14 bases had no gene match. CDR3 in DNA: TGTGCCAGCAGTTACTCGACGGGGGGTAGCGGGAGTTTGGGCACAGATACGCAGTATTTT. Protein: CASSYSTGGSGSLGTDTQYF.

The CDR3 is CASSGGGLYDDTQYF. Written as DNA, the CDR3 is TGTGCCAGCAGCGGAGGGGGCCTGTATGATGATACGCAGTATTTT. The chain recombines TRBV9 with TRBJ2-3; 7 positions agree with TRBD1. V lost 3 bases, J lost 6 bases, and 10 bases stayed unmatched. CDR3 length: 15 amino acids. Germline CDR1 and CDR2: SGDLS and YYNGEE.

V is TRBV20-1 and J is TRBJ2-3; 12 bases agree with TRBD1. CDR1 is DFQATT and CDR2 is SNEGSKA in the germline V gene (reference sequence). J lost 3 bases, V lost 5 bases, and 15 bases had no gene match. CDR3 length equals 18 residues. In nucleotides, the CDR3 is TGCAGTGCTGGTGCAGGGGTAGGGACAGGGGGCTTAACAGATACGCAGTATTTT. This gives the protein CSAGAGVGTGGLTDTQYF.

The chain joins TRBV11-2 to TRBJ1-1; D remains ambiguous. V lost 7 bases, J lost 6 bases, and 12 bases lay in between. Germline CDR1 reads SGHAT; CDR2 reads FQNNGV. The CDR3 is 12 amino acids. This CDR3 is CASTPPKPEAFF. DNA for the CDR3: TGTGCCAGCACCCCTCCTAAGCCTGAAGCTTTCTTT.